The text below deals with one T cell receptor beta chain. This clonotype was observed at least ten times. Its cognate antigen has yet to be identified. No base quality values were provided; no much bigger clone lies one nucleotide off. The sample belongs to a study of Graves' ophthalmopathy and Graves' hyperthyroidism (dated by TCRdb to about 2018). In the study overall: Hyperthyroidism was considered stable if no progression to ophthalmopathy occurred within 18 months of follow-up. In roughly 6 hyperthyroidism patients, T-cell repertoires of thyroid tissue and blood were compared. In total, 135 blood samples were TCR-sequenced: 40 to 45 ophthalmopathy, roughly 77 hyperthyroidism and approximately 17 hyperthyroidism-to-ophthalmopathy patients. To tell Graves' ophthalmopathy apart from Graves' hyperthyroidism, and to predict which patients would progress to ophthalmopathy, the study relied on TCR beta repertoire signatures. An independent validation cohort comprised 18 hyperthyroidism patients and roughly 15 patients who later progressed from hyperthyroidism to ophthalmopathy. A discovery set of 100 patients (around 40 ophthalmopathy, some 58 stable hyperthyroidism) was enrolled to explore V-J signatures distinguishing ophthalmopathy from hyperthyroidism. Once sampling was done, hyperthyroidism patients were given methimazole at a starting dose of 30 mg daily, while ophthalmopathy patients were given high-dose intravenous methylprednisolone. What the research found in general, with its limitations: Ophthalmopathy was separated from stable hyperthyroidism by the 13-signature model with about 90% sensitivity and approximately 84% specificity in cross-validation and with 80%/75% in the test set. Sample size was not predetermined statistically, and investigators were not blinded to group allocation. In validation, the model predicted ophthalmopathy progression with nearly 71% sensitivity and less than 80% specificity; 12 predicted patients were CT-confirmed with GO in a median of approximately 6.5 months. Most expanded thyroid clonotypes with frequency above 0.001 were also detected in blood, suggesting blood repertoires may reflect the thyroid immune response.

Hyperthyroidism patients were newly diagnosed, were aged 18 to 65 years, and had a disease duration under 2 months. Anyone with other autoimmune diseases, uncontrolled infections, pregnancy or lactation was excluded from the study. Diagnosis was based on clinical symptoms, serum thyroxine, TRAb, thyroid ultrasound and orbital computed tomography. Trizol reagent was used to extract the total RNA, and its quality was then checked on an Agilent 2100 Bioanalyzer. For repertoire sequencing, TCR beta CDR3 regions were amplified from RNA transcripts. A first-round RT-PCR used HTBI primers with the Qiagen OneStep RT-PCR kit, followed by a second-round multiplex PCR, size selection and purification. Libraries were sequenced on an Illumina HiSeq2000 using paired-end 100 bp reads. From the authors' description of their analysis: Reads were processed with SOAPnuke, discarding reads with adapters, uncalled bases, mean Phred below 15, or no exact constant-primer or identifier match. COPE v1.2.5 was used to merge high-quality paired reads. Each unique nucleotide sequence was defined as a clonotype, and clonotypes were aligned to IMGT TRB V, D and J references with MiTCR v1.1. Analysis was restricted to V-J combinations with a frequency above 0.0001, which covered 98% to 99.2% of repertoires. For each V-J combination, a TCR clonal expansion and chaos score was defined as the ratio of F50 clonal expansion to chaos observed in the TCRdist matrix. Welch's t-statistics and random forest were used to reduce the features to about a dozen V-J combinations, which were then used as input to a naive Bayes classifier. Thyroid-blood repertoire similarity was quantified with the Morisita-Horn index. TCRdb cleaned the public reads at Q25 with fastp, built clones with MiXCR and kept in-frame beta chains. When rows share a CDR3 protein, they turn into one entry using the most common DNA and genes. The V and J calls follow TCRdb's processing rather than the paper's. Here the sample has over a million distinct CDR3 sequences; about 40% occur a single time. In total, the top ten clones hold over 8.5% of the sample.

The cysteine opens and the phenylalanine closes a CDR3 of 16 amino acids. Of all the DNA, just the CDR3 is kept, 48 bases in frame from base 1. The germline V gene (reference sequence) sets CDR1 to DFQATT and CDR2 to SNEGSKA. Between the V and J ends, shortened by 4 bases and 0 bases respectively, the junction contains 18 bases. Sequencing used peripheral blood or thyroid tissue (not recorded which). The rearrangement joined TRBV20-1 to TRBJ1-2; a tentative D match to TRBD1 spans 5 bases. The source of this sequence is an adult man with Graves' hyperthyroidism. The nucleotides are TGCAGTGCTATGGCCGTTCGGGGGATAGCTAACTATGGCTACACCTTC. Its product reads: CSAMAVRGIANYGYTF.